The 19 T cell receptor beta chains in this list originate from one sample, sequenced in a study of cytomegalovirus exposure and HLA in healthy donors. Vbeta (60) and Jbeta (13) primers were used in the PCR. The protocol was immunoSEQ multiplex PCR, while the TCRdb copy is restricted to in-frame clones and leaves out a portion. This sample has about 150,000 clones; approximately 80% occur once, and the top ten carry roughly 6.3%. The sequenced sample consisted of PBMCs. Receptors originate from a male donor in good health and CMV-seropositive.

The chain uses TRBV14 and TRBJ2-1; 11 bases line up with TRBD1. With 0 bases clipped from V and 7 bases from J, the junction kept 5 bases outside the gene matches. The CDR3 totals 16 residues. The germline V gene has CDR1 SGHDN and CDR2 FVKESK. The CDR3 DNA follows: TGTGCCAGCAGCCAAGATGCGGGACAGGGGGGAAATGAGCAGTTCTTC. Amino acid sequence: CASSQDAGQGGNEQFF.

The chain carries TRBV6-5 and TRBJ1-2; 8 positions match TRBD1. Germline CDR1 reads MNHEY; CDR2 reads SVGAGI. The CDR3 has 15 amino acids. Unmatched junction bases numbered 11, after V lost 4 bases and J lost 7 bases. The CDR3 is CASSSGGPQRGGYTF. The CDR3 coding sequence is TGTGCCAGCAGTTCAGGGGGCCCCCAGCGGGGTGGCTACACCTTC.

The chain uses TRBV5-4 and TRBJ1-3, with D uncertain. The germline V gene has CDR1 SGHNT and CDR2 YYREEE (reference sequence). Trimming left V 6 bases short and J 2 bases short, with 15 bases between. The CDR3 is 15 residues long. CDR3 loop: CASIGQFRPGNTIYF. As DNA, the CDR3 is TGTGCCAGCATAGGTCAGTTCAGGCCTGGAAACACCATATATTTT.

The rearrangement joins TRBV7-6 to TRBJ1-3; 9 bases are shared with TRBD1. This CDR3 comprises 19 residues. The V gene's germline CDR1 is SGHVS and CDR2 FNYEAQ. The V gene end was trimmed by 2 bases and the J gene end by 0 bases; junction bases not matched to a gene: 11. The CDR3 spells CASSLSSGQGSLSGNTIYF. CDR3 DNA sequence: TGTGCCAGCAGCTTATCATCTGGACAGGGGTCCCTCTCTGGAAACACCATATATTTT.

The J gene is TRBJ2-5, the V gene TRBV5-1; D not certain. V dropped 0 bases and J dropped 11 bases, with 14 bases sitting between them. Germline V gives CDR1 SGHRS, CDR2 YFSETQ. CDR3 length: 13 residues. The CDR3 here is CASSLAHGTEQYF. CDR3 nucleotides: TGCGCCAGCAGCTTGGCGCACGGCACAGAGCAGTACTTC.

J is TRBJ2-7 and V is TRBV7-9, with a possible D match to TRBD1 (5 bases). The CDR3 has 15 amino acids. Looked up from germline, CDR1 is SEHNR and CDR2 is FQNEAQ (reference sequence). V shed 0 bases and J shed 6 bases, with 15 bases lying between them. CDR3 loop: CASSLAQGFVGEQYF. The CDR3 DNA follows: TGTGCCAGCAGCTTAGCCCAGGGTTTTGTAGGCGAGCAGTACTTC.

The chain links TRBV18 to TRBJ1-2, with 9 bases identical to TRBD1. The germline CDR1 and CDR2 sequences are KGHSH and LQKENI. This CDR3 comprises 13 residues. After removal of 8 bases from V and 5 bases from J, the junction contained 6 bases not matched to a gene. The CDR3 spells CASTGQGSYGYTF. CDR3 nucleotides: TGTGCCAGCACGGGACAGGGATCGTATGGCTACACCTTC.

This chain joins TRBV29-1 and TRBJ1-1, with D perhaps matching TRBD1 (6 bases). Germline lookup yields CDR1 SQVTM and CDR2 ANQGSEA. The V and J ends lost 8 bases and 8 bases respectively, with 15 bases between them. The CDR3 length is 11 residues. The CDR3 coding sequence is TGCAGCTCGGGACACCAAGGGGAAGCTTTCTTT. Protein product: CSSGHQGEAFF.

This chain connects TRBV18 to TRBJ1-5; D is uncertain. The V gene lost 3 bases and the J gene lost 2 bases, with 17 bases spanning the gap. CDR3 length: 17 amino acids. Looked up from germline, CDR1 is KGHSH and CDR2 is LQKENI. Here the CDR3 reads CASSPSPTFGGNQPQHF. The CDR3 nucleotides read TGTGCCAGCTCACCCTCCCCGACTTTCGGGGGCAATCAGCCCCAGCATTTT.

The chain uses TRBV9 and TRBJ2-7, with 8 bases aligning to TRBD2. V lost 4 bases and J lost 2; bases outside the gene matches: 5. The CDR3 runs to 14 residues. Germline CDR1 reads SGDLS; CDR2 reads YYNGEE. The CDR3 is CASSLLAEPYEQYF. CDR3 DNA: TGTGCCAGCAGCCTACTAGCGGAGCCCTACGAGCAGTACTTC.

The chain combines TRBV4-1 with TRBJ2-5; 10 bases are a match to TRBD2. J gave up 5 bases and V 0 bases, and 9 bases lay outside the gene matches. This CDR3 region has 17 residues. Germline V gives CDR1 MGHRA, CDR2 YSYEKL. This CDR3 reads CASSQDSLAGAGETQYF. CDR3 DNA: TGCGCCAGCAGCCAAGATTCCCTAGCGGGAGCTGGGGAGACCCAGTACTTC.

This chain connects TRBV5-1 to TRBJ2-7; 11 bases match TRBD2. The length of the CDR3 is 15 residues. The junction had 4 bases not matched to a gene; V was cut back by 3 bases and J by 2 bases. Germline CDR1 and CDR2: SGHRS and YFSETQ. The CDR3 DNA sequence: TGCGCCAGCAGCTCTACTAGCGGGAGCCCCTACGAGCAGTACTTC. This sequence encodes CASSSTSGSPYEQYF.

The chain links TRBV19 to TRBJ2-5; D uncertain. CDR1 is LNHDA, CDR2 SQIVND, per germline (reference sequence). The CDR3 covers 13 residues. V lost 6 bases, J lost 2 bases, and 10 bases lay in between. CDR3 loop: CASRQLGQETQYF. CDR3 DNA sequence: TGTGCCAGTAGACAGCTTGGACAAGAGACCCAGTACTTC.

The chain combines TRBV7-9 with TRBJ1-2; TRBD1 aligns across 9 bases. The germline gives CDR1 SEHNR, CDR2 FQNEAQ (reference sequence). The CDR3 consists of 14 residues. The ends lost 3 bases at V and 2 bases at J; junction bases unmatched: 1. The DNA of the CDR3 is TGTGCCAGCAGCTTTACAGGGGGCAACTATGGCTACACCTTC. As protein: CASSFTGGNYGYTF.

The V gene is TRBV7-9, the J gene TRBJ2-1; the D gene is possibly TRBD2 (5 bases). Trimming stripped 5 bases from V and 6 bases from J, with 14 bases between. This CDR3 spans 14 amino acids. Germline V gives CDR1 SEHNR, CDR2 FQNEAQ (reference sequence). For the CDR3, the DNA is TGTGCCAGCAGCCCCAGGCTAGGAGGCAATGAGCAGTTCTTC. Its protein is CASSPRLGGNEQFF.

This clone appeared a single time. This chain connects TRBV7-9 to TRBJ2-6, with D possibly being TRBD2 (6 bases). CDR1 and CDR2 from the germline V gene are SEHNR and FQNEAQ (reference sequence). Trimming removed 8 bases at V and 4 bases at J, with 9 bases between. This CDR3 spans 13 amino acids. CDR3: CASVTRGANVLTF. CDR3 in DNA: TGTGCCAGCGTGACTAGGGGGGCCAACGTCCTGACTTTC.

The gene calls are TRBV14 and TRBJ2-3, with D maybe TRBD1 (6 bases). This CDR3 contains 16 residues. The ends were cut back, 4 bases at V and 0 bases at J, with 14 bases in the middle. Germline V lookup: CDR1 SGHDN, CDR2 FVKESK. The CDR3 bases are TGTGCCAGCAGCCGTCGTGGACAGTTTAGCACAGATACGCAGTATTTT. This encodes CASSRRGQFSTDTQYF. Full variable domain (missing parts from reference TRBV14 and TRBJ2-3): EAGVTQFPSHSVIEKGQTVTLRCDPISGHDNLYWYRRVMGKEIKFLLHFVKESKQDESGMPNNRFLAERTGGTYSTLKVQPAELEDSGVYFCASSRRGQFSTDTQYFGPGTRLTVL.

The genes are TRBV11-3 and TRBJ2-1; TRBD2 agrees at 8 bases. Trimming at V came to 0 bases and at J to 10 bases, leaving 11 bases not matched to a gene. The germline V gene encodes CDR1 SGHNT and CDR2 YENEEA. The CDR3 contains 16 residues. The CDR3 DNA reads TGTGCCAGCAGCTTAGATCCGCTAGCGGGTGTTGGGGAGCAGTTCTTC. This codes for CASSLDPLAGVGEQFF.

To note about this clone: At one end, the junction sequence differs from germline, possibly due to a read error. The chain links TRBV7-9 to TRBJ1-6; tentative D call: TRBD1 (6 bases). The CDR3 has 15 amino acids. Per germline, CDR1 SEHNR and CDR2 FQNEAQ (reference sequence). This chain's CDR3 is CSSSPGGPLNSPLHF. The CDR3 DNA is TGTTCCAGCAGCCCCGGGGGGCCCCTGAATTCACCCCTCCACTTT.